This T cell receptor beta chain was sequenced in a study of breast tumors, draining lymph nodes, adjacent tissues. TCRdb passed the multiplex PCR reads through MiXCR, listing each CDR3 protein once. This sample carries about 13,000 distinct CDR3 sequences, 62% of them seen once, and the ten largest clones take under 55%. CDR1 is SGHNT, CDR2 YYREEE, per germline (reference sequence). V was pared by 2 bases and J by 2 bases, with 7 bases between. There are 14 residues in the CDR3. This rearrangement joins TRBV5-4 to TRBJ1-4; the D is unclear. Sequencing was done on a sample of tumor-adjacent breast tissue. This clonotype was sampled from a female donor with breast cancer. Some clones in this sample may be carry-over from other donors' samples. CDR3 amino acids: CASSFGRTNEKLFF. The CDR3, as DNA: TGTGCCAGCAGCTTTGGACGGACTAATGAAAAACTGTTTTTT.